A single T cell receptor beta chain is shown here with its context. The antigen is undetermined. This specimen includes other DNA sequences encoding the same CDR3. This entry comes from a study of shared clonotypes between healthy human individuals. Whole-study context: For every donor, three CD4 naive, three CD4 memory, two CD8 naive and one CD8 memory plates were used.

Study-wide points: Larger estimated richness was generally recorded for naive subsets relative to memory subsets.

This was a deep-level run. Several immunoSEQ 96-well plates shared each subset's DNA, each plate a replicate. The method was immunoSEQ multiplex PCR; TCRdb's version includes in-frame clones alone and lacks a portion of them. Here the sample spans about 2 million clones, about 95% being singletons. CD45RO-negative CD8 cells positively selected for CCR7 made up the naive population, which excluded terminally differentiated effector memory CD45RA+ cells. CDR3 length: 12 residues. V lost 0 bases and J 8 bases, leaving 6 bases between the germline ends. Germline CDR1 reads SGDLS; CDR2 reads YYNGEE. This TCR came from a man younger than 30 in good health. The chain joins TRBV9 to TRBJ2-1; D is undetermined. The specimen was naive CD8+ T cells sorted from blood. The CDR3 region has the DNA TGTGCCAGCAGCGTAGCAAGTGATGAGCAGTTCTTC. Protein sequence: CASSVASDEQFF.